This is a list of T cell receptor beta chains from one sample in a study of blood T cell repertoires in COVID-19. Profiled with immunoSEQ multiplex PCR; TCRdb holds only in-frame clones, not every one. The sample has approximately 86,000 clones, 80% seen once. What was sequenced was peripheral blood. All receptors come from a woman in her 70s with acute or convalescent COVID-19. Each CDR3 is given with its conserved first and last residue.

j_gene	v_gene	CDR3aa
TRBJ1-2	TRBV28	CASSKQMNYGYTF
TRBJ1-1	TRBV7-2	CASSPSPGTISEAFF
TRBJ1-3	TRBV7-2	CASSLQGNSGNTIYF
TRBJ1-1	TRBV29-1	CSVAWTKNTEAFF
TRBJ1-5	TRBV25-1	CASSETGSNQPQHF
TRBJ1-1	TRBV5-6	CASSLGGQGESAFF
TRBJ2-1	TRBV29-1	CSVDTFGTSGRDEQFF
TRBJ2-2	TRBV7-3	CASSPGVPGELFF
TRBJ2-1	TRBV5-1	CASSFDESSYNEQFF
TRBJ2-3	TRBV5-6	CASSYGTDTQYF
TRBJ1-1	TRBV3-1/TRBV3-2	CASSLSRGIAEAFF
TRBJ1-2	TRBV7-9	CASSYQGSPGYTF
TRBJ2-3	TRBV29-1	CSVEEGADTQYF
TRBJ1-5	TRBV19	CASSIRQGGQPQHF
TRBJ2-2	TRBV19	CASSTPGGAGTGELFF
TRBJ2-1	TRBV19	CASSIGRGGGSYNEQFF
TRBJ1-6	TRBV6-5	CASKKSSYNSPLHF
TRBJ1-1	TRBV28	CASSNTGGRTEAFF
TRBJ1-6	TRBV28	CASSFIDRGLYNSPLHF
TRBJ2-3	TRBV21-1	CASSGLGTSISTDTQYF
TRBJ2-3	TRBV19	CASRASGGVDTQYF
TRBJ2-2	TRBV11-1	CASSSTGAGELFF
TRBJ1-4	TRBV15	CATSRDRRGIEEKLFF
TRBJ2-7	TRBV28	CASSFEGAGEQYF
TRBJ1-3	TRBV13	CASSLRMGRLSGNTIYF
TRBJ2-7	TRBV29-1	CSASGPTYEQYF
TRBJ2-1	TRBV7-2	CASSDSGFGVHEQFF
TRBJ1-6	TRBV2	CASSEAGTGNSPLHF
TRBJ1-2	TRBV7-3	CASSPKGGTGNYGYTF
TRBJ1-2	TRBV6-5	CASSYPGADNYGYTF
TRBJ2-3	TRBV28	CASQALRDRSTDTQYF
TRBJ2-7	TRBV28	CASSFLRVIGSSYEQYF